This TCR beta chain was documented in a study of shared clonotypes between healthy human individuals. Authors' processing steps: Filtering of immunoSEQ junctional sequences could not match full-length read filtering. Assay used: immunoSEQ multiplex PCR; TCRdb lists only in-frame clones, some missing. From that table come the V and J calls and clone size; the DNA was used to work out D and trimming. The sample holds approximately 400,000 clones, 90% to 98% seen once. V lost 3 bases and J lost 4, with 9 bases in between. This CDR3 has 13 amino acids. Germline V lookup: CDR1 LGHNA, CDR2 YNFKEQ. What was sequenced was memory CD8+ T cells sorted from blood. As to subset: CD45RO+ cells pooled with CCR7-negative TemRA cells. The sequence derives from a young man in good health. V and J are TRBV4-2 and TRBJ1-1; weak D call: TRBD1 (6 bases). The CDR3 bases are TGTGCCAGCAGCCAGGGGGCGGGCACTGAAGCTTTCTTT. Translation gives CASSQGAGTEAFF.